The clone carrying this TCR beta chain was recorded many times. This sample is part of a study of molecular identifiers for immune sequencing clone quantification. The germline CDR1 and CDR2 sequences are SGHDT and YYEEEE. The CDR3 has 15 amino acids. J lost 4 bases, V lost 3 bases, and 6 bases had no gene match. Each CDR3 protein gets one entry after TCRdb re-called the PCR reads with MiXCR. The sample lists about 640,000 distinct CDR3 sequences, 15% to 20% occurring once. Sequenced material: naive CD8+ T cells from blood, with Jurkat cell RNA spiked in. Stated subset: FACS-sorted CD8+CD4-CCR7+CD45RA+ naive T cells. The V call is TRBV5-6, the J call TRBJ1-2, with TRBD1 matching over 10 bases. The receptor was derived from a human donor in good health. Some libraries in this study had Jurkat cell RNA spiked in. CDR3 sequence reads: CASSSAGTGVYGYTF. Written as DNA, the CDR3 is TGTGCCAGCAGCTCCGCCGGGACAGGGGTCTATGGCTACACCTTC.